The source of this TCR beta chain is a study of CD8+ T cells in alopecia areata. Background on the study: In an open-label trial, patients got 5 to 10 mg tofacitinib twice daily. The study, taken as a whole, reports: Scalp clonality dropped significantly under tofacitinib, as did expanded CD8+ top-100 clones. In lesional scalp, particularly from alopecia totalis/universalis, clonality was higher than in normal scalp.

With 3 bases removed from V and 3 bases from J, the gap between germline ends came to 12 bases. The CDR3 is made up of 15 amino acids. Germline-derived CDR1 and CDR2 are MNHEY and SMNVEV (reference sequence). RNA extraction and reverse transcription yielded cDNA as sequencing template. The protocol was immunoSEQ multiplex PCR, while the TCRdb copy is restricted to in-frame clones and leaves out a portion. The sample has roughly 180,000 clones, around 56% seen once. Documented treatment: oral pan-JAK inhibitor, 5-10 mg twice daily. Samples from alopecia areata patients were lesional scalp punch biopsies and peripheral blood. Details on this clone: Its antigen is unknown.

The chain couples TRBV27 to TRBJ1-5; the D is unclear. The source was CD4+ T cells sorted from blood, collected at week 4, from a patient treated with tofacitinib. The source is a human donor with alopecia areata. The CDR3 spells CASSFLSELNQPQHF. DNA for the CDR3: TGTGCCAGCAGTTTTCTCTCAGAACTCAATCAGCCCCAGCATTTT.